Below are 28 T cell receptor beta chains sequenced from a single sample in a study of blood T cell repertoires in COVID-19. This table comes from immunoSEQ multiplex PCR, and its TCRdb copy is limited to in-frame clones, with some not included. This repertoire shows under 95,000 clones, around 90% found once; its top ten account for roughly 5.7%. The sample was peripheral blood. The receptors shown here come from a man aged 60 to 75 with acute or convalescent COVID-19.

The rearrangement joins TRBV2 to TRBJ1-4, with D uncertain. The CDR3 totals 15 residues. Between the trimmed V and J ends, which lost 7 bases and 6 bases, there was a span of 18 bases. The germline V gene has CDR1 SNHLY and CDR2 FYNNEI. The CDR3 DNA reads TGTGCCAGCAACCCAAACCGGGCCGGGGATGAAAAACTGTTTTTT. This gives the protein CASNPNRAGDEKLFF.

The gene calls are TRBV7-2 and TRBJ2-1, with a possible D match to TRBD1 (6 bases). V lost 5 bases to trimming and J lost 13 bases, with 15 bases between them. The germline V gene has CDR1 SGHTA and CDR2 FQGNSA. The CDR3 contains 12 residues. The CDR3, as DNA: TGTGCCAGCAGCGAAGTCATGGGGGCTCAGTTCTTC. This sequence encodes CASSEVMGAQFF.

The chain joins TRBV5-1 to TRBJ2-3; maybe TRBD2 (6 bases). Germline V gene lookup returns CDR1 SGHRS and CDR2 YFSETQ. The CDR3 contains 15 residues. V was clipped by 4 bases and J by 0 bases, with 12 bases between them. The CDR3 DNA follows: TGCGCCAGCAGCCCGGGGGTTGCTAGCACAGATACGCAGTATTTT. It translates to CASSPGVASTDTQYF. Supplemented by reference TRBV5-1 and TRBJ2-3, the full variable domain reads KAGVTQTPRYLIKTRGQQVTLSCSPISGHRSVSWYQQTPGQGLQFLFEYFSETQRNKGNFPGRFSGRQFSNSRSEMNVSTLELGDSALYLCASSPGVASTDTQYFGPGTRLTVL.

The V and J genes are TRBV24-1 and TRBJ1-2; D remains ambiguous. V shed 2 bases and J shed 1 base, with 13 bases lying between them. CDR1 is KGHDR and CDR2 is SFDVKD in the germline V gene. The CDR3 is made up of 16 amino acids. CDR3 in amino acids: CATSDSPGRGNYGYTF. CDR3 DNA: TGTGCCACCAGTGATTCCCCCGGACGGGGTAACTATGGCTACACCTTC.

V gene TRBV12-2 combines with J gene TRBJ1-1; the table's D call TRBD1 went unverified against the DNA. TRBV12-2 is a listed pseudogene. This CDR3 is built from 18 residues. CDR3 nucleotide sequence: TGTGCAAGTCGCTTAAAAGGGGAAAAAAAGGTATCGAACACTGAAGCTTTCTTT. This codes for CASRLKGEKKVSNTEAFF.

V and J are TRBV7-8 and TRBJ1-5; no clear D gene. The germline CDR1 and CDR2 sequences are SGHVS and FQNEAQ. Trimming took off 3 bases at V and 4 bases at J, with 7 bases between the two ends. The CDR3 covers 13 residues. The CDR3, as DNA: TGTGCCAGCAGCTTCACGGGGAATCAGCCCCAGCATTTT. Protein: CASSFTGNQPQHF.

This chain uses TRBV11-3 with TRBJ2-5, with D perhaps TRBD2 (7 bases). The germline V and J ends were trimmed by 1 base and 1 base, with 16 bases remaining between them. The CDR3 is 17 amino acids. Germline CDR1 and CDR2: SGHNT and YENEEA. The chain's CDR3 is CASSLGVMAGAQETQYF. CDR3 in DNA: TGTGCCAGCAGCTTAGGGGTCATGGCGGGGGCCCAAGAGACCCAGTACTTC.

The chain links TRBV25-1 to TRBJ2-5; possible D gene TRBD1, 5 bases. Trimming took off 3 bases at V and 1 base at J, with 15 bases between the two ends. The CDR3 is made up of 16 amino acids. Germline loops: CDR1 MGHDK, CDR2 SYGVNS. CDR3: CASSEFKGFRQETQYF. The CDR3, as DNA: TGTGCCAGCAGTGAGTTTAAGGGGTTTCGCCAAGAGACCCAGTACTTC.

The chain recombines TRBV30 with TRBJ1-5, with a tentative D call TRBD1 (6 bases). This CDR3 has 14 amino acids. V dropped 5 bases and J dropped 9 bases, with 20 bases sitting between them. Germline CDR1 is GTSNPN and CDR2 is SVGIG (reference sequence). CDR3 sequence (DNA): TGTGCCTGGGACCCAGGGGACATATCAGGGCCCCAGCATTTT. Translating gives CAWDPGDISGPQHF.

The rearrangement uses TRBV2 and TRBJ2-5; no clear D. The CDR3 extends over 14 amino acids. Germline lookup yields CDR1 SNHLY and CDR2 FYNNEI. Trimming took 8 bases from V and 2 from J, leaving 15 bases between them. Here the CDR3 reads CASRPLAVQETQYF. Written as DNA, the CDR3 is TGTGCCAGCCGCCCTTTGGCGGTACAAGAGACCCAGTACTTC.

The chain couples TRBV4-1 to TRBJ1-5; D remains ambiguous. The V end lost 0 bases, the J end lost 4 bases, and 7 bases lay between the germline ends. This CDR3 region has 14 residues. CDR1 and CDR2 from the germline V gene are MGHRA and YSYEKL. The CDR3 nucleotides read TGCGCCAGCAGCCAAGAAGAGGGAAATCAGCCCCAGCATTTT. Protein: CASSQEEGNQPQHF.

This chain connects TRBV9 to TRBJ2-3; 7 bases match TRBD1. Per germline, CDR1 SGDLS and CDR2 YYNGEE. The length of the CDR3 is 14 residues. J gave up 4 bases and V 4 bases, and 6 bases lay outside the gene matches. CDR3 sequence: CASSRQGAADTQYF. In DNA form, the CDR3 reads TGTGCCAGCAGCCGACAGGGTGCCGCAGATACGCAGTATTTT.

The gene calls are TRBV10-3 and TRBJ2-5; 7 bases align to TRBD1. This CDR3 is 12 amino acids long. Germline CDR1 and CDR2: ENHRY and SYGVKD. V lost 11 bases, J lost 5 bases, and 8 bases stayed unmatched. CDR3 loop: CASGQGEETQYF. CDR3 nucleotide sequence: TGTGCCTCCGGGCAGGGGGAGGAGACCCAGTACTTC.

The genes are TRBV7-2 and TRBJ1-1; no clear D gene. Germline V lookup: CDR1 SGHTA, CDR2 FQGNSA. The germline V and J ends were trimmed by 1 base and 4 bases, with 16 bases remaining between them. The CDR3 runs 16 residues. The DNA for the CDR3 is TGTGCCAGCAGCTTAGTTCCAGGTCCGGTGAGCACTGAAGCTTTCTTT. It encodes CASSLVPGPVSTEAFF.

The chain combines TRBV19 with TRBJ2-5; weak D call: TRBD1 (5 bases). Trimming shortened V by 2 bases and J by 5 bases, and 15 bases separated the two germline ends. Germline CDR1 LNHDA, CDR2 SQIVND (reference sequence). CDR3 length: 15 residues. The CDR3 nucleotides are TGTGCCAGTAGTATAAGGGGCAGGGTCGGGGAGACCCAGTACTTC. Its protein is CASSIRGRVGETQYF. Complete variable domain (other parts from reference TRBV19 and TRBJ2-5): DGGITQSPKYLFRKEGQNVTLSCEQNLNHDAMYWYRQDPGQGLRLIYYSQIVNDFQKGDIAEGYSVSREKKESFPLTVTSAQKNPTAFYLCASSIRGRVGETQYFGPGTRLLVL.

The V and J genes are TRBV5-1 and TRBJ1-1, with 7 bases identical to TRBD1. There are 16 residues in the CDR3. Germline V gene sequence: CDR1 SGHRS, CDR2 YFSETQ. V gave up 0 bases and J gave up 1 base; unmatched junction bases: 6. The CDR3 DNA reads TGCGCCAGCAGCTTGGCCCCCGGGACAGAGAACACTGAAGCTTTCTTT. Amino acid sequence: CASSLAPGTENTEAFF.

This rearrangement joins TRBV2 to TRBJ2-7; D might be TRBD1 (5 bases). V gave up 7 bases and J gave up 7 bases, with 20 bases separating them. CDR3 length: 14 amino acids. Germline V gives CDR1 SNHLY, CDR2 FYNNEI. The CDR3: CASKWTRLLGEQYF. CDR3 nucleotide sequence: TGTGCCAGCAAATGGACAAGGCTTTTGGGGGAGCAGTACTTC.

The chain carries TRBV7-2 and TRBJ1-1; 8 bases line up with TRBD1. Trimming removed 5 bases from V and 6 bases from J; junction bases left unmatched: 11. This CDR3 has 15 residues. In germline, CDR1 is SGHTA, CDR2 FQGNSA. The DNA of the CDR3 is TGTGCCAGCAGCCTTCCCGCAGGGGGCATGGCTGAAGCTTTCTTT. This encodes CASSLPAGGMAEAFF.

The V and J genes are TRBV12-3 or TRBV12-4 and TRBJ2-7, with TRBD1 identical over 7 bases. The CDR3 length is 13 residues. V shed 6 bases, J shed 0 bases, and the junction held 2 bases outside the gene matches. Written as DNA, the CDR3 is TGTGCCAGCAGCGGGACAGACTCCTACGAGCAGTACTTC. This gives the protein CASSGTDSYEQYF.

The chain recombines TRBV15 with TRBJ1-2, with 7 positions matching TRBD1. CDR3 length equals 18 residues. Germline CDR1 LNHNV, CDR2 YYDKDF (reference sequence). The junction had 15 bases not matched to a gene; V was cut back by 0 bases and J by 5 bases. The CDR3 sequence: CATSRDSGGRRTAYGYTF. DNA of the CDR3: TGTGCCACCAGCAGAGATTCAGGGGGACGGAGGACAGCTTATGGCTACACCTTC.

This rearrangement joins TRBV23-1 to TRBJ2-7, with TRBD2 identical over 9 bases. TRBV23-1 is an ORF, with its function uncertain. With V trimmed by 1 base and J by 4 bases, 5 bases remained unmatched. The CDR3 spans 15 residues. The CDR3 region has the DNA TGCGCCAGCAGTCAATGGGCGGGGGGGTTTTACGAGCAGTACTTC. Protein: CASSQWAGGFYEQYF.

CDR3 in amino acids: CASSSERLTGDQYF. The CDR3 DNA sequence: TGCGCCAGCAGCTCGGAGCGACTTACCGGGGACCAGTACTTC. The chain has TRBV4-3 and TRBJ2-5; TRBD2 is a possible D gene (5 bases). CDR3 length equals 14 residues. Germline V gives CDR1 LGHNA, CDR2 YSLEER. Between the trimmed V and J ends, which lost 5 bases and 10 bases, there was a span of 20 bases.

The gene calls are TRBV18 and TRBJ1-3, with D perhaps TRBD1 (6 bases). V gave up 3 bases and J gave up 4 bases, with 16 bases separating them. The CDR3 loop spans 16 amino acids. The V gene's germline CDR1 is KGHSH and CDR2 LQKENI. The CDR3: CASSPGQSMGGNTIYF. Here the CDR3 DNA reads TGTGCCAGCTCACCGGGACAATCGATGGGGGGAAACACCATATATTTT. Filled out from reference TRBV18 and TRBJ1-3, the complete variable domain reads NAGVMQNPRHLVRRRGQEARLRCSPMKGHSHVYWYRQLPEEGLKFMVYLQKENIIDESGMPKERFSAEFPKEGPSILRIQQVVRGDSAAYFCASSPGQSMGGNTIYFGEGSWLTVV.

V and J are TRBV19 and TRBJ2-7; 10 bases agree with TRBD1. Germline trimming cut 10 bases from V and 6 bases from J; bases unmatched to any gene: 12. The CDR3 spans 14 residues. CDR1 and CDR2 (germline): LNHDA, SQIVND (reference sequence). For the CDR3, the DNA is TGTGCCACCCGAGGGACAGGGGAATATGGCGAGCAGTACTTC. Translating it yields CATRGTGEYGEQYF.

This clone was recorded a few times. This chain connects TRBV6-5 to TRBJ1-1; 7 positions agree with TRBD1. This CDR3 is built from 13 residues. Germline V gene data show CDR1 as MNHEY and CDR2 as SVGAGI. With V trimmed by 2 bases and J by 11 bases, 8 bases remained unmatched. In DNA, the CDR3 is TGTGCCAGCAGTTACGAATCCGACAGGGCTGCTTTCTTT. Translation: CASSYESDRAAFF.

The chain recombines TRBV2 with TRBJ1-2; 10 nucleotides agree with TRBD1. The germline CDR1 and CDR2 sequences are SNHLY and FYNNEI. V lost 6 bases, J lost 4 bases, and 5 bases stayed unmatched. This CDR3 has 14 residues. In DNA form, the CDR3 reads TGTGCCAGCAGCATGGACAGGGGGATCTATGGCTACACCTTC. Translated: CASSMDRGIYGYTF.

This clone occurred once. The chain employs TRBV18 and TRBJ1-6, with 7 bases identical to TRBD1. Germline lookup yields CDR1 KGHSH and CDR2 LQKENI. V lost 5 bases to trimming and J lost 7 bases; unmatched junction nucleotides: 5. The CDR3 runs 14 residues. The CDR3 loop reads CASSSTGENSPLHF. CDR3 DNA: TGTGCCAGCTCATCTACAGGGGAAAATTCACCCCTCCACTTT.

This chain uses TRBV7-2 with TRBJ1-5, with 7 bases identical to TRBD1. CDR1 is SGHTA, CDR2 FQGNSA, per germline. The CDR3 is 13 amino acids. V lost 1 base, J lost 12 bases, and 6 bases stayed unmatched. This CDR3 reads CASSLGDRRHQHF. The CDR3, as DNA: TGTGCCAGCAGCTTAGGGGACAGAAGGCACCAGCATTTT.